This TCR beta chain was captured by sequencing in a study of liver allograft versus peripheral blood T cells. Study in general: Hepatic allograft T cell receptor repertoires were evaluated relative to those present in recipients' peripheral blood. General observations from the study: Inside liver allografts, T cell receptor repertoires reportedly diverged from the repertoires found in peripheral blood.

In its sample, this clonotype was seen a few times. No antigen is known for it. Germline CDR1 is SGDLS and CDR2 is YYNGEE. The CDR3 is 16 amino acids. Trimming stripped 1 base from V and 0 bases from J, with 11 bases between. TCRdb itself ran the reads through MiXCR, one entry per CDR3 protein. This repertoire shows fewer than 15,000 distinct CDR3 sequences, under 20% found once; its top ten account for about 13%. The J gene is TRBJ1-3, the V gene TRBV9; D is uncertain. The origin of this receptor is a human patient who had a liver transplant. Some T cells may have come from the graft donor. CDR3: CASSVIDRASGNTIYF. The CDR3 DNA reads as TGTGCCAGCAGCGTAATTGATAGGGCCTCTGGAAACACCATATATTTT. Looking up the rest from reference TRBV9 and TRBJ1-3 gives the full variable domain: DSGVTQTPKHLITATGQRVTLRCSPRSGDLSVYWYQQSLDQGLQFLIQYYNGEERAKGNILERFSAQQFPDLHSELNLSSLELGDSALYFCASSVIDRASGNTIYFGEGSWLTVV.